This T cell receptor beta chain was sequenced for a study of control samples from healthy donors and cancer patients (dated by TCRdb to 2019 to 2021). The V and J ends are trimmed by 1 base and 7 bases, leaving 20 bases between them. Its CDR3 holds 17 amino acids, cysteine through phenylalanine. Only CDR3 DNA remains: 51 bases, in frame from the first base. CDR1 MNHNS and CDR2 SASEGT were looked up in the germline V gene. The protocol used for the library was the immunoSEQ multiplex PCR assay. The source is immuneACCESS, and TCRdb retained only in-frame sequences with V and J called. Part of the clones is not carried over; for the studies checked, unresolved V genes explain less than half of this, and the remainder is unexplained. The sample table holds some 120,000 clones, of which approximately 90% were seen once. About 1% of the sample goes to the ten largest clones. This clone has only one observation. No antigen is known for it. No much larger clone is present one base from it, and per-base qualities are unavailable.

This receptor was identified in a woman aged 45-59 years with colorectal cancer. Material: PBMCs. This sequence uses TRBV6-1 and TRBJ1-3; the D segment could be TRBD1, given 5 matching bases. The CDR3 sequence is CASSEGWQTDIRNTIYF. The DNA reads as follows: TGTGCCAGCAGTGAAGGGTGGCAAACGGACATTCGCAACACCATATATTTT.